Below, 30 T cell receptor beta chains from the same sample are listed, as sequenced in a study of lymphopenia after photon versus proton radiotherapy. This table comes from immunoSEQ multiplex PCR, and its TCRdb copy is limited to in-frame clones, with some not included. Of several thousand clones listed, around 88% are singletons. The specimen comprised peripheral blood, sampled from a patient treated with photon-based radiotherapy. The receptors here all came from a man of 80 years or more with cholangiocarcinoma.

The genes are TRBV18 and TRBJ1-2; 8 bases fit TRBD1. Per germline, CDR1 KGHSH and CDR2 LQKENI. The CDR3 has 15 amino acids. Trimming took 3 bases from V and 1 from J; bases not matched to a gene: 4. The CDR3 sequence is CASSPTTGVNYGYTF. As DNA, the CDR3 is TGTGCCAGCTCACCGACGACAGGGGTTAACTATGGCTACACCTTC.

The J gene is TRBJ1-1, the V gene TRBV7-3, with a possible D match to TRBD1 (6 bases). Germline V gives CDR1 SGHTA, CDR2 FQGTGA. Trimming removed 1 base at V and 4 bases at J, with 10 bases between. The CDR3 sequence is 14 residues long. The CDR3 sequence is CASSLNGGLTEAFF. CDR3 DNA sequence: TGTGCCAGCAGCTTAAATGGGGGCCTCACTGAAGCTTTCTTT.

The rearrangement joins TRBV7-9 to TRBJ1-6; D gene uncertain. V shed 1 base and J shed 8 bases, with 6 bases lying between them. Germline CDR1 and CDR2: SEHNR and FQNEAQ (reference sequence). This CDR3 spans 13 amino acids. The DNA for the CDR3 is TGTGCCAGCAGCTTAGAGGGTGATTCACCCCTCCACTTT. Translating it yields CASSLEGDSPLHF.

The chain joins TRBV10-3 to TRBJ1-2; TRBD1 might be the D (5 bases). Trimming stripped 7 bases from V and 8 bases from J, with 17 bases between. The CDR3 loop spans 13 amino acids. Per germline, CDR1 ENHRY and CDR2 SYGVKD. The CDR3 DNA reads TGTGCCATCACCCGGGGCCAGGATACGGGCTACACCTTC. Translated: CAITRGQDTGYTF.

V usage is TRBV6-1 and J usage is TRBJ1-5, with 10 bases that match TRBD1. The CDR3 runs 14 residues. V gave up 9 bases and J gave up 5 bases; unmatched junction bases: 7. CDR1 is MNHNS and CDR2 is SASEGT in the germline V gene. CDR3 residues: CASRTGGQDQPQHF. In nucleotides, the CDR3 is TGTGCCAGTAGGACAGGGGGGCAGGATCAGCCCCAGCATTTT.

This clone has a handful of counts. The CDR3 is CASGLGGGFHEQYF. The CDR3 DNA follows: TGTGCCAGCGGCCTAGGCGGGGGGTTCCACGAGCAGTACTTC. The chain carries TRBV7-2 and TRBJ2-7, with 8 bases matching TRBD2. J was trimmed by 5 bases and V by 8 bases; bases with no gene match: 11. The CDR3 is 14 amino acids. Looked up from germline, CDR1 is SGHTA and CDR2 is FQGNSA.

The V call is TRBV11-3, the J call TRBJ2-3, with TRBD1 matching 10 bases. V lost 8 bases and J lost 4; bases outside the gene matches: 3. Germline assignment: CDR1 SGHNT and CDR2 YENEEA. This CDR3 comprises 13 residues. This CDR3 reads CASGTGVADTQYF. The CDR3 nucleotides are TGTGCCAGCGGGACAGGGGTGGCAGATACGCAGTATTTT.

V is TRBV29-1 and J is TRBJ1-1; no reliable D call. Deletions cut 7 bases from V and 3 bases from J, with 9 bases between. This CDR3 comprises 11 residues. Germline V gene data show CDR1 as SQVTM and CDR2 as ANQGSEA. The CDR3 DNA reads TGCAGCGCTCCGGGATACACTGAAGCTTTCTTT. It translates to CSAPGYTEAFF.

The genes are TRBV7-8 and TRBJ1-6; the match to TRBD1 covers 10 bases. The CDR3 extends over 16 amino acids. Per germline, CDR1 SGHVS and CDR2 FQNEAQ. Trimming at V came to 1 base and at J to 9 bases, leaving 6 bases not matched to a gene. The CDR3 reads CASSLGGTGAFSPLHF. The CDR3 DNA follows: TGTGCCAGCAGCTTAGGGGGGACAGGGGCTTTTTCACCCCTCCACTTT.

The rearrangement joins TRBV28 to TRBJ1-2; 7 nucleotides agree with TRBD1. Germline V gene data show CDR1 as MDHEN and CDR2 as SYDVKM. Trimming took 2 bases from V and 7 from J; bases not matched to a gene: 7. CDR3 size: 14 residues. The CDR3 coding sequence is TGTGCCAGCAGTTTAAAGGGGGCGCTTTCTGGCTACACCTTC. It yields the protein CASSLKGALSGYTF.

As for this clone: The junction differs from germline at one of its ends, possibly a read error. The chain combines TRBV5-1 with TRBJ2-2, with D hard to call. Looked up from germline, CDR1 is SGHRS and CDR2 is YFSETQ. CDR3 length equals 15 residues. The CDR3 protein is CASRLDAANTGELFF. In DNA form, the CDR3 reads TGCGCCAGCAGGTTGGACGCTGCGAACACCGGGGAGCTGTTTTTT.

J is TRBJ2-1 and V is TRBV10-3; D is possibly TRBD2 (5 bases). The CDR3 runs 15 residues. The germline V gene encodes CDR1 ENHRY and CDR2 SYGVKD. The V and J ends lost 3 bases and 3 bases respectively, with 12 bases between them. This CDR3 is CAISDRGLGYNEQFF. Here the CDR3 DNA reads TGTGCCATCAGTGATCGGGGTTTGGGCTACAATGAGCAGTTCTTC.

The rearrangement uses TRBV5-1 and TRBJ2-2, with D uncertain. The V gene's germline CDR1 is SGHRS and CDR2 YFSETQ. The CDR3 has 11 amino acids. The V and J ends lost 7 bases and 8 bases respectively, with 9 bases between them. CDR3 sequence (DNA): TGCGCCAGCCGTCTGACTGGGGAGCTGTTTTTT. Amino acids: CASRLTGELFF.

The chain links TRBV10-3 to TRBJ1-2; TRBD1 matches at 10 bases. The CDR3 is made up of 14 amino acids. The germline V gene encodes CDR1 ENHRY and CDR2 SYGVKD. V lost 7 bases to trimming and J lost 4 bases; unmatched junction nucleotides: 6. CDR3 nucleotide sequence: TGTGCCATCACAACGGGACAGGGGCCCTATGGCTACACCTTC. As protein: CAITTGQGPYGYTF.

This chain connects TRBV9 to TRBJ2-7, with 9 bases fitting TRBD1. The CDR3 is 17 residues long. Per the germline V gene, CDR1 is SGDLS and CDR2 is YYNGEE. J was trimmed by 4 bases and V by 0 bases; bases with no gene match: 11. Here the CDR3 reads CASSVASTGGGFYEQYF. CDR3 sequence (DNA): TGTGCCAGCAGCGTAGCCTCCACAGGGGGCGGCTTTTACGAGCAGTACTTC.

The V gene is TRBV7-2, the J gene TRBJ2-5, with D perhaps TRBD2 (6 bases). Trimming pared 5 bases from V and 2 bases from J, leaving 18 bases between. The CDR3 sequence is 16 residues long. Germline V gives CDR1 SGHTA, CDR2 FQGNSA. The CDR3 DNA follows: TGTGCCAGCAGCGCCCTCTTTCTGGCGGGGCAAGAGACCCAGTACTTC. Residues: CASSALFLAGQETQYF.

This chain connects TRBV7-2 to TRBJ2-5, with 9 bases aligning to TRBD2. V gave up 4 bases and J gave up 4 bases; unmatched junction bases: 7. CDR1 SGHTA and CDR2 FQGNSA come from the germline V gene. The CDR3 extends over 15 amino acids. CDR3 region: CASSSHLAGRETQYF. The CDR3 DNA reads TGTGCCAGCAGCTCGCACCTAGCGGGGCGAGAGACCCAGTACTTC.

The genes are TRBV6-5 and TRBJ1-1; TRBD1 agrees at 7 bases. V lost 5 bases, J lost 10 bases, and 13 bases stayed unmatched. This CDR3 has 14 amino acids. Per germline, CDR1 MNHEY and CDR2 SVGAGI. The CDR3 DNA reads TGTGCCAGCAGTCGGATTCAGGGGGAGCTGGGAGCTTTCTTT. Residues: CASSRIQGELGAFF.

This clone was observed once. V and J are TRBV28 and TRBJ1-1; D uncertain. This CDR3 spans 14 amino acids. The germline V and J ends were trimmed by 4 bases and 4 bases, with 13 bases remaining between them. Germline values: CDR1 MDHEN, CDR2 SYDVKM. CDR3 nucleotide sequence: TGTGCCAGCAGTTATAGAGGAGGAGGCACTGAAGCTTTCTTT. Its protein is CASSYRGGGTEAFF.

The rearrangement links TRBV7-9 to TRBJ1-1; possibly TRBD1 for D (5 bases). Looked up from germline, CDR1 is SEHNR and CDR2 is FQNEAQ (reference sequence). V dropped 11 bases and J dropped 3 bases, with 16 bases sitting between them. This CDR3 is 13 amino acids long. CDR3 in DNA: TGTGCCGTTCCCGGGACCACGGACACTGAAGCTTTCTTT. This translates into CAVPGTTDTEAFF.

This sequence joins TRBV5-8 and TRBJ2-7, with TRBD2 identical over 12 bases. CDR3 length: 14 amino acids. Germline-derived CDR1 and CDR2 are SGHTS and YDEGEE. The V gene end was trimmed by 4 bases and the J gene end by 4 bases; junction bases not matched to a gene: 3. CDR3 region: CASSLAGGFYEQYF. CDR3 in DNA: TGTGCCAGCAGCCTAGCGGGGGGGTTTTACGAGCAGTACTTC.

This clone was detected once. The CDR3 protein is CASSPRQGADTQYF. CDR3 nucleotide sequence: TGTGCCAGCAGCCCTCGACAGGGTGCAGATACGCAGTATTTT. V usage is TRBV11-3 and J usage is TRBJ2-3, with TRBD1 identical over 7 bases. CDR3 length: 14 amino acids. Looked up from germline, CDR1 is SGHNT and CDR2 is YENEEA. Trimming removed 5 bases from V and 4 bases from J; junction bases left unmatched: 6.

The gene calls are TRBV6-4 and TRBJ2-5, with no clear D. Germline assignment: CDR1 MRHNA and CDR2 SNTAGT. The V end lost 4 bases, the J end lost 6 bases, and 15 bases lay between the germline ends. This CDR3 region has 14 residues. Written as DNA, the CDR3 is TGTGCCAGCAGTGTTACGACAACGGCCAAGACCCAGTACTTC. Translating it yields CASSVTTTAKTQYF.

The J gene is TRBJ2-2, the V gene TRBV11-2; 14 bases are shared with TRBD2. The CDR3 totals 18 residues. J gave up 3 bases and V 1 base, and 4 bases lay outside the gene matches. In germline, CDR1 is SGHAT, CDR2 FQNNGV. CDR3 protein: CASSLGTSGGPDTGELFF. DNA for the CDR3: TGTGCCAGCAGCTTAGGGACTAGCGGGGGGCCGGACACCGGGGAGCTGTTTTTT.

The chain uses TRBV18 and TRBJ1-2; 9 positions match TRBD1. The CDR3 spans 14 residues. With 6 bases clipped from V and 5 bases from J, the junction kept 7 bases outside the gene matches. From germline, CDR1 is KGHSH and CDR2 LQKENI. CDR3 in DNA: TGTGCCAGCTCTTGGACAGGGGCGGGATATGGCTACACCTTC. Translation gives CASSWTGAGYGYTF.

This chain joins TRBV9 and TRBJ2-7, with 10 bases lining up with TRBD2. This CDR3 contains 15 residues. Germline V gene data show CDR1 as SGDLS and CDR2 as YYNGEE. V lost 5 bases, J lost 3 bases, and 8 bases stayed unmatched. The DNA of the CDR3 is TGTGCCAGCAGTCTCAGTGGGACTAGCGTCTACGAGCAGTACTTC. Protein sequence: CASSLSGTSVYEQYF.

This chain joins TRBV21-1 and TRBJ1-2; the table's D call of TRBD1 was not tested on the DNA. TRBV21-1 is annotated as a pseudogene. CDR3 size: 13 residues. The CDR3: CASSGQGTYGYTF. In DNA, the CDR3 is TGTGCCAGCAGCGGCCAGGGGACCTATGGCTACACCTTC.

This clone appeared a single time. The V call is TRBV5-1, the J call TRBJ1-1; D gene uncertain. Germline V gene lookup returns CDR1 SGHRS and CDR2 YFSETQ. Between the trimmed V and J ends, which lost 0 bases and 3 bases, there was a span of 6 bases. The CDR3 loop spans 13 amino acids. The DNA for the CDR3 is TGCGCCAGCAGCTTGGCCGAAGACACTGAAGCTTTCTTT. Its protein product is CASSLAEDTEAFF.

The chain combines TRBV7-8 with TRBJ2-5; D is perhaps TRBD1 (6 bases). V lost 2 bases and J 5 bases, leaving 15 bases between the germline ends. This CDR3 contains 15 residues. Germline V CDR1 and CDR2: SGHVS, FQNEAQ. The CDR3 loop is CASSLNPGDGETQYF. The CDR3 nucleotides are TGTGCCAGCAGCTTAAACCCAGGGGATGGGGAGACCCAGTACTTC.

The chain employs TRBV6-4 and TRBJ1-5, with 9 bases matching TRBD1. J lost 1 base, V lost 4 bases, and 8 bases had no gene match. CDR1 MRHNA and CDR2 SNTAGT come from the germline V gene. This CDR3 comprises 17 residues. The CDR3 here is CASSAQQGARSNQPQHF. Written as DNA, the CDR3 is TGTGCCAGCAGTGCCCAACAGGGGGCGAGGAGCAATCAGCCCCAGCATTTT.